Below are 8 T cell receptor beta chains sequenced from a single sample in a study of shared clonotypes between healthy human individuals. TCRdb's copy holds only in-frame clones and misses some; the assay was immunoSEQ multiplex PCR. The sample lists roughly 2.6 million clones; around 90% were seen once. The sample was naive CD4+ T cells sorted from blood. Subset described: CD45RA+ positively selected. The receptor source for this set is a man between 18 and 35 years old in good health.

This rearrangement joins TRBV18 to TRBJ2-3; 9 nucleotides agree with TRBD1. V lost 2 bases, J lost 4 bases, and 7 bases stayed unmatched. The V gene's germline CDR1 is KGHSH and CDR2 LQKENI. This CDR3 spans 16 amino acids. This CDR3 is CASSPGQDRGADTQYF. The CDR3 DNA follows: TGTGCCAGCTCACCAGGCCAGGACAGGGGTGCAGATACGCAGTATTTT.

This clone was found once. For the CDR3, the DNA is TGTGCCACTTCGCCCCCCGGGACCGTCGTGACCCAGTACTTC. Its translation is CATSPPGTVVTQYF. The rearrangement links TRBV19 to TRBJ2-5; tentatively, D is TRBD1 or TRBD2 (5 bases each). The CDR3 has 14 amino acids. V lost 10 bases and J 7 bases, leaving 22 bases between the germline ends. Germline CDR1 is LNHDA and CDR2 is SQIVND (reference sequence).

This chain joins TRBV23-1 and TRBJ2-7, with 7 bases identical to TRBD1. TRBV23-1 is placed among ORFs of uncertain function. The CDR3 totals 16 residues. V trimming: 0 bases; J trimming: 5 bases; junction bases outside the gene matches: 10. The CDR3 DNA reads TGCGCCAGCAGTCAATCCCAGACAGGGTCAAGCGACGAGCAGTACTTC. Its protein is CASSQSQTGSSDEQYF.

The table lists this clone with a count of one. J is TRBJ2-7 and V is TRBV5-6; 8 bases align to TRBD1. V lost 0 bases to trimming and J lost 3 bases; unmatched junction nucleotides: 2. Germline assignment: CDR1 SGHDT and CDR2 YYEEEE. This CDR3 spans 14 amino acids. The CDR3 DNA follows: TGTGCCAGCAGCTTGGGACAGGGGATCTACGAGCAGTACTTC. Translation gives CASSLGQGIYEQYF.

V usage is TRBV13 and J usage is TRBJ2-3, with 10 nucleotides matching TRBD2. The CDR3 covers 18 residues. V lost 4 bases and J lost 5; bases outside the gene matches: 15. The germline gives CDR1 PRHDT, CDR2 FYEKMQ (reference sequence). The CDR3: CASSSAVGLAGEIDTQYF. As DNA, the CDR3 is TGTGCCAGCAGCTCCGCCGTCGGTCTAGCGGGAGAAATAGATACGCAGTATTTT.

The CDR3 loop is CASSLAPDRLHYGYTF. The CDR3 DNA sequence: TGCGCCAGCAGCTTGGCTCCGGACAGGTTGCACTATGGCTACACCTTC. V gene TRBV5-1 combines with J gene TRBJ1-2; TRBD1 agrees at 7 bases. The CDR3 is made up of 16 amino acids. V gave up 0 bases and J gave up 3 bases; unmatched junction bases: 8. From germline, CDR1 is SGHRS and CDR2 YFSETQ. Using reference TRBV5-1 and TRBJ1-2 for the parts outside the CDR3, the full variable domain is KAGVTQTPRYLIKTRGQQVTLSCSPISGHRSVSWYQQTPGQGLQFLFEYFSETQRNKGNFPGRFSGRQFSNSRSEMNVSTLELGDSALYLCASSLAPDRLHYGYTFGSGTRLTVV.

The chain employs TRBV6-1 and TRBJ1-2, with a tentative D call TRBD1 (6 bases). The CDR3 is made up of 15 amino acids. The germline gives CDR1 MNHNS, CDR2 SASEGT. The V and J ends lost 7 bases and 0 bases respectively, with 15 bases between them. The CDR3 DNA reads TGTGCCAGCACCCAATTGGACAGCTCTAACTATGGCTACACCTTC. Its protein is CASTQLDSSNYGYTF.

The chain's CDR3 is CASSQENWGRGGYPGDSGNTIYF. The DNA for the CDR3 is TGCGCCAGCAGTCAAGAGAACTGGGGCCGAGGGGGCTACCCCGGGGACTCTGGAAACACCATATATTTT. The chain is built from TRBV23-1 and TRBJ1-3; TRBD1 matches 7 bases. TRBV23-1 is filed as an ORF, its function uncertain. The junction had 25 bases not matched to a gene; V was cut back by 2 bases and J by 0 bases. The CDR3 has 23 amino acids.